Listed here are 5 T cell receptor beta chains from one sample, sequenced in a study of blood T cell repertoires in COVID-19. Generated by immunoSEQ multiplex PCR, the TCRdb table keeps only in-frame clones and is missing some. The table shows roughly 40,000 clones, with 85% occurring only once. Input material: peripheral blood. These receptors originate from a human donor in a cohort sampled during active COVID-19.

This clone has a single count. This rearrangement joins TRBV18 to TRBJ2-3; D remains unclear. The CDR3 runs 13 residues. V dropped 6 bases and J dropped 2 bases, with 9 bases sitting between them. Germline lookup yields CDR1 KGHSH and CDR2 LQKENI. DNA for the CDR3: TGTGCCAGCTCCCTCGAGTTCACAGATACGCAGTATTTT. Encoded protein: CASSLEFTDTQYF.

The rearrangement joins TRBV12-3 or TRBV12-4 to TRBJ1-6; 9 nucleotides agree with TRBD1. The CDR3 spans 13 residues. J lost 5 bases, V lost 8 bases, and 1 base had no gene match. The CDR3 DNA sequence: TGTGCCAGCGGGACAGGGCATAATTCACCCCTCCACTTT. Protein product: CASGTGHNSPLHF.

The genes are TRBV13 and TRBJ1-2; TRBD1 matches at 8 bases. The V and J ends lost 0 bases and 11 bases, in that order; junction bases with no gene match: 8. The CDR3 loop spans 14 amino acids. Germline V gene data show CDR1 as PRHDT and CDR2 as FYEKMQ (reference sequence). In DNA form, the CDR3 reads TGTGCCAGCAGCTTAGGGGGCGGGACAGGAGGTTACACCTTC. It is translated as CASSLGGGTGGYTF.

The chain uses TRBV7-2 and TRBJ1-6; D remains unclear. Germline CDR1 and CDR2: SGHTA and FQGNSA. V shed 1 base and J shed 7 bases, with 11 bases lying between them. CDR3 length: 15 amino acids. The CDR3 DNA reads as TGTGCCAGCAGCTTAGAATCGCGCGGGAATTCACCCCTCCACTTT. This gives the protein CASSLESRGNSPLHF.

The chain links TRBV19 to TRBJ2-3, with a possible D match to TRBD1 (5 bases). V was cut by 7 bases and J by 2 bases, with 10 bases left in between. Germline V gene data show CDR1 as LNHDA and CDR2 as SQIVND (reference sequence). The CDR3 sequence is 13 residues long. In nucleotides, the CDR3 is TGTGCCAGTACTCAGACAGCCACAGATACGCAGTATTTT. This gives the protein CASTQTATDTQYF.